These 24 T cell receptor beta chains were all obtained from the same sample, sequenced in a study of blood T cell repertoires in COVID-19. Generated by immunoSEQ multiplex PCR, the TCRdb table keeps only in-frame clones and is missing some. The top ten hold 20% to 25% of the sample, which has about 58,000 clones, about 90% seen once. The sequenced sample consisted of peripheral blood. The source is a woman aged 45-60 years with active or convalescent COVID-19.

CDR3 DNA sequence: TGTGCCAGCAGCCTCGACCCTAGCGCTTACAATGAGCAGTTCTTC. It yields the protein CASSLDPSAYNEQFF. The V gene is TRBV3-1 (or the pseudogene TRBV3-2), the J gene TRBJ2-1; TRBD2 is a possible D gene (6 bases). The V and J ends lost 4 bases and 4 bases respectively, with 14 bases between them. Germline V lookup: CDR1 LGHDT, CDR2 YNNKEL (reference sequence). The CDR3 spans 15 residues.

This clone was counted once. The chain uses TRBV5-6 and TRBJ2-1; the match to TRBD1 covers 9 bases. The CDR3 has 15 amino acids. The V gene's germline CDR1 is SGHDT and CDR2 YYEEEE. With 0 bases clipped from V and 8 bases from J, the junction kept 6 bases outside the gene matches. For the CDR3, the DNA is TGTGCCAGCAGCTTGGACAGGGGGCAAGGGGATGAGCAGTTCTTC. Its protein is CASSLDRGQGDEQFF.

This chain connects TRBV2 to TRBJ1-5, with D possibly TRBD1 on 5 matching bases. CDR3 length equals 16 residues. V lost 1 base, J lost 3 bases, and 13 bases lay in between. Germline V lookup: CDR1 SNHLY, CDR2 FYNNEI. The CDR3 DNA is TGTGCCAGCAGTGAAGGAAGACTCAGGGTCAATCAGCCCCAGCATTTT. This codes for CASSEGRLRVNQPQHF.

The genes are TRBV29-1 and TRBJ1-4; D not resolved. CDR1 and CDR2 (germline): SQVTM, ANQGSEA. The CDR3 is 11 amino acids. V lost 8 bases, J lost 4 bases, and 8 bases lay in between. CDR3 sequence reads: CSHADNEKLFF. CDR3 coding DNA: TGCAGCCACGCGGATAATGAAAAACTGTTTTTT.

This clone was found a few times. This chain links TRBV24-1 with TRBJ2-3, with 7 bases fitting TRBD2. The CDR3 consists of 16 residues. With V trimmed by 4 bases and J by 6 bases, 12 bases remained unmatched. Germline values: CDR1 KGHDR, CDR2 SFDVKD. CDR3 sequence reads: CATSDPGRDGADTQYF. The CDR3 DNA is TGTGCCACCAGTGACCCGGGGAGGGACGGGGCCGATACGCAGTATTTT.

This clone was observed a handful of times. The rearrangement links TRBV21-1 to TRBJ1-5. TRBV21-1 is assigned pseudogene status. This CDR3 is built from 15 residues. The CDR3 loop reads CASNKVGSAGQPQHF. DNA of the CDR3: TGTGCCAGCAACAAAGTCGGGAGCGCAGGGCAGCCCCAGCATTTT.

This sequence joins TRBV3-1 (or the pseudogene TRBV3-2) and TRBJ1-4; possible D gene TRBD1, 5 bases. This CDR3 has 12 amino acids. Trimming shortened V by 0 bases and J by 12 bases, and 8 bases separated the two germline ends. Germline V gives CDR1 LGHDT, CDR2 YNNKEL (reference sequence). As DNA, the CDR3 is TGTGCCAGCAGCCAAGATGCGGGGGAACTGTTTTTT. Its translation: CASSQDAGELFF.

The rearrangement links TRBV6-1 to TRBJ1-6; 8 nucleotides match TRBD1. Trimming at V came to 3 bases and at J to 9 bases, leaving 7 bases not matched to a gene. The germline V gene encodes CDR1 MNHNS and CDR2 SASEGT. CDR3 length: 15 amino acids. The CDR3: CASSETGVFGSPLHF. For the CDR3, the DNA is TGTGCCAGCAGTGAGACAGGGGTTTTTGGTTCACCCCTCCACTTT.

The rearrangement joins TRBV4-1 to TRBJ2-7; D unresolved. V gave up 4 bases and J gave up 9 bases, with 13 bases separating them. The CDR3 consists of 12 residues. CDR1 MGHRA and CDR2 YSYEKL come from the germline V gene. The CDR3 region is CASSLRQGPQYF. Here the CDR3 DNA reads TGCGCCAGCAGCCTGCGACAAGGTCCGCAGTACTTC.

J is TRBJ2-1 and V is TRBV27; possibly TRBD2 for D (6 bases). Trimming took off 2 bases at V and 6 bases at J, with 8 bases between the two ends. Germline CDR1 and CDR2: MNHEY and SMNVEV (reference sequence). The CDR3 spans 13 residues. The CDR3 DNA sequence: TGTGCCAGCAGTTTAACGGGAGCCAATGAGCAGTTCTTC. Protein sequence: CASSLTGANEQFF.

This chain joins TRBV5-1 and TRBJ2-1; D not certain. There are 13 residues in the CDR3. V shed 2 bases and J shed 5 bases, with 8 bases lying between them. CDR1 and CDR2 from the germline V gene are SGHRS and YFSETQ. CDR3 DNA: TGCGCCAGCAGCTTTCTGTCCCACAATGAGCAGTTCTTC. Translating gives CASSFLSHNEQFF. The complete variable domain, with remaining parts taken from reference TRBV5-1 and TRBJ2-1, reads KAGVTQTPRYLIKTRGQQVTLSCSPISGHRSVSWYQQTPGQGLQFLFEYFSETQRNKGNFPGRFSGRQFSNSRSEMNVSTLELGDSALYLCASSFLSHNEQFFGPGTRLTVL.

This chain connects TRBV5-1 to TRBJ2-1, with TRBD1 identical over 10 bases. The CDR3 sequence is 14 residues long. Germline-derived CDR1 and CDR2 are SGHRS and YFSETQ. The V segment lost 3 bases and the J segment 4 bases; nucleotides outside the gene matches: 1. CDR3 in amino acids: CASSSGQGYNEQFF. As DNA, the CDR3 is TGCGCCAGCAGCTCGGGACAGGGGTACAATGAGCAGTTCTTC.

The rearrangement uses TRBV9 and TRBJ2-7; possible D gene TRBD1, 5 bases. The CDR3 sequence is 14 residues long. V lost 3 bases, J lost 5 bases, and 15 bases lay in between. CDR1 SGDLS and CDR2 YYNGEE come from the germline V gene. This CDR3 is CASSAKGFFDEQYF. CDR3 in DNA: TGTGCCAGCAGCGCCAAGGGGTTTTTCGACGAGCAGTACTTC.

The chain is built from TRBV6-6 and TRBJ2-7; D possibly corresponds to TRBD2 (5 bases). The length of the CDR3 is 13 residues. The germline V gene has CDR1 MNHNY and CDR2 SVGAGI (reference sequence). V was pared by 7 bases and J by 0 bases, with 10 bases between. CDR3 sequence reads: CASTVGSSYEQYF. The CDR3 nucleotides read TGTGCCAGCACTGTGGGGAGCTCCTACGAGCAGTACTTC.

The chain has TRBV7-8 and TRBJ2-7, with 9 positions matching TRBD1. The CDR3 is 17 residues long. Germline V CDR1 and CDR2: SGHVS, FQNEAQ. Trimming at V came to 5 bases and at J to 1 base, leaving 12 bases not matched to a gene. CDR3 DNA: TGTGCCAGCAGCCCACACCGCCGGGACAGGGAGTCCTACGAGCAGTACTTC. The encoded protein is CASSPHRRDRESYEQYF. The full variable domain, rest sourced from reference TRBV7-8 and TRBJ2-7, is GAGVSQSPRYKVAKRGQDVALRCDPISGHVSLFWYQQALGQGPEFLTYFQNEAQLDKSGLPSDRFFAERPEGSVSTLKIQRTQQEDSAVYLCASSPHRRDRESYEQYFGPGTRLTVT.

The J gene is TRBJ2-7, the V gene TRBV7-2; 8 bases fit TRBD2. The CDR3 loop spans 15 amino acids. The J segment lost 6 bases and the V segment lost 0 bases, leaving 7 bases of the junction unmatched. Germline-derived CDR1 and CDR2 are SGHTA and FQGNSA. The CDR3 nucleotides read TGTGCCAGCAGCTTAGCGATGGCTAGCGGGCCCGAGCAGTACTTC. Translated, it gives CASSLAMASGPEQYF.

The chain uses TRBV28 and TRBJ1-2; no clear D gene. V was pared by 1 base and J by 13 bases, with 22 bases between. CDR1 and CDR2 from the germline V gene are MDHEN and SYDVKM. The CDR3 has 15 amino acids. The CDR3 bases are TGTGCCAGCAGTTTATCAGCAGGCCGAGCCTCGTACTGCACCTTC. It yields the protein CASSLSAGRASYCTF.

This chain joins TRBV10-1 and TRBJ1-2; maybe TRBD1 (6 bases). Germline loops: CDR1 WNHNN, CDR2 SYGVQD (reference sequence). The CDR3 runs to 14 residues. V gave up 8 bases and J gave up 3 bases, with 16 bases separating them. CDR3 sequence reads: CASVLPGGDYGYTF. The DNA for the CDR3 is TGCGCCAGCGTTCTTCCGGGGGGCGACTATGGCTACACCTTC.

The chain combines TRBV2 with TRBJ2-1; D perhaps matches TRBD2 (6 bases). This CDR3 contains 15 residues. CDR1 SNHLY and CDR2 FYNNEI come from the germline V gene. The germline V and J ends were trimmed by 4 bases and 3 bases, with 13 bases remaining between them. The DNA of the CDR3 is TGTGCCAGCAGTGGGGGCGGGAAGTTCTACAATGAGCAGTTCTTC. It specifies CASSGGGKFYNEQFF.

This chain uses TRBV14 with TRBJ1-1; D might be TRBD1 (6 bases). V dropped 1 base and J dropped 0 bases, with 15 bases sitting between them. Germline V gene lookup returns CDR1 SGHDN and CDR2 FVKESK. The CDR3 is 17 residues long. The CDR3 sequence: CASSQVLLDSLNTEAFF. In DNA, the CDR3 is TGTGCCAGCAGCCAAGTTCTTTTGGACAGTTTGAACACTGAAGCTTTCTTT.

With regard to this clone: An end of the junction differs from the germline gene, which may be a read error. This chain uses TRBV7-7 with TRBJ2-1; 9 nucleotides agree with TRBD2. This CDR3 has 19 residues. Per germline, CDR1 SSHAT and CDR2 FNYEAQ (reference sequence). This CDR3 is CASSPYLAGLQSSYNEQFF. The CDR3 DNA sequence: TGTGCTAGCAGCCCTTATCTAGCGGGACTTCAGAGCTCCTACAATGAGCAGTTCTTC.

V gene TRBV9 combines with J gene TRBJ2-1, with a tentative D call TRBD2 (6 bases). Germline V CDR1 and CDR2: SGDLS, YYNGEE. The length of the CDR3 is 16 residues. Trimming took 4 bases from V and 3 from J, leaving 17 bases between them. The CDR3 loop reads CASSPFSGALYNEQFF. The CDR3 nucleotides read TGTGCCAGCAGCCCTTTTTCGGGAGCCCTCTACAATGAGCAGTTCTTC.

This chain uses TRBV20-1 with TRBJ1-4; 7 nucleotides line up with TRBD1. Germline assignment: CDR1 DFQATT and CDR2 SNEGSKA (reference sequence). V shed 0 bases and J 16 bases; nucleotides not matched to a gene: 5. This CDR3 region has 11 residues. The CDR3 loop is CSARDPAGGFF. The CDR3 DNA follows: TGCAGTGCTAGAGATCCGGCAGGGGGGTTTTTT.

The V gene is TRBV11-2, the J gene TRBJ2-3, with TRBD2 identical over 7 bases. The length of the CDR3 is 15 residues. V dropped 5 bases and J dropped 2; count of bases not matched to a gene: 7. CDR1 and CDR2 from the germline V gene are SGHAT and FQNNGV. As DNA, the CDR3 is TGTGCCAGCAGCCCGTGGGGGGGATCCACAGATACGCAGTATTTT. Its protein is CASSPWGGSTDTQYF.